The text below deals with one T cell receptor beta chain. No antigen is known for it. Assay: immunoSEQ multiplex PCR; the TCRdb copy retains only in-frame clones and omits some. This table has roughly 97,000 clones, around 91% appearing once. The sample belongs to a study of T cell responses to AZD1222 COVID-19 vaccine. Whole-study findings and limits: Just a handful of AZD1222 recipients were seropositive at baseline. None of the repertoires were sampled until the peak T cell response had passed. Females outnumbered males among donors, who were mostly white British; clonal diversity was possibly underestimated. There were vaccine-associated CD4 TCRs across spike, dominant at 160-218 and 743-854.

The CDR3 consists of 14 residues. Germline trimming cut 4 bases from V and 1 base from J; bases unmatched to any gene: 3. CDR1 is SGHNT, CDR2 YYREEE, per germline (reference sequence). The source of this sequence is an adult in good health. Sequencing used peripheral blood, obtained on day 0 of AZD1222 vaccination. V gene TRBV5-4 combines with J gene TRBJ1-1, with 8 bases aligning to TRBD1. In DNA form, the CDR3 reads TGTGCCAGCAGCCGGGACAGGTCGAACACTGAAGCTTTCTTT. It codes for CASSRDRSNTEAFF.